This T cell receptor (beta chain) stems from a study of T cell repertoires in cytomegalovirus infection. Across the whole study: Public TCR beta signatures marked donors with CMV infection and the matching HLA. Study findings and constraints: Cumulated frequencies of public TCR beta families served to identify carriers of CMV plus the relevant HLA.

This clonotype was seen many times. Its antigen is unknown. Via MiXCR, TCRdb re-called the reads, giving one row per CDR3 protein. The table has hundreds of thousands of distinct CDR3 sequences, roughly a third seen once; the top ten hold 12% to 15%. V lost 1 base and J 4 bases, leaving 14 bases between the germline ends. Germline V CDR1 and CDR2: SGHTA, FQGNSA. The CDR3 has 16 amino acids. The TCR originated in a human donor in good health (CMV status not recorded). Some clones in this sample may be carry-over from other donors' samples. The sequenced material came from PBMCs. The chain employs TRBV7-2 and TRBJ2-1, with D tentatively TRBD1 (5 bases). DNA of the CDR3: TGTGCCAGCAGCTTAGAAGGGGCGAGTAGGTACAATGAGCAGTTCTTC. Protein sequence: CASSLEGASRYNEQFF.